The subject of this entry is one T cell receptor (beta chain). Its antigen remains unidentified. Sequencing was performed with immunoSEQ multiplex PCR; in TCRdb, only in-frame clones are kept and a portion is missing. The sample holds around 1,000,000 clones, 70% to 80% seen once. This record belongs to a study of shared clonotypes between healthy human individuals. Study observations and caveats: Non-shared clonotypes displayed generation probabilities falling below those of clonotypes present in all four donors. Sharing of clonotypes among donors was expected to vary with sequencing depth.

V dropped 2 bases and J dropped 4 bases, with 9 bases sitting between them. This CDR3 is 14 amino acids long. Per the germline V gene, CDR1 is SEHNR and CDR2 is FQNEAQ (reference sequence). Source material: memory CD4+ T cells from PBMCs. The subset is: CD45RA-negative fraction. The chain combines TRBV7-9 with TRBJ2-4; D is ambiguous. The origin of this receptor is a man aged 18 to 29 in good health. Some clones in this sample may be carry-over from other donors' samples. The DNA of the CDR3 is TGTGCCAGCAGCTTATGGATGGCAAAAAACATTCAGTACTTC. Protein sequence: CASSLWMAKNIQYF.